Below, 3 T cell receptor beta chains from the same sample are listed, as sequenced in a study of cytomegalovirus exposure and HLA in healthy donors. The PCR contained 60 Vbeta and 13 Jbeta primers. Data came from immunoSEQ multiplex PCR; TCRdb stores just in-frame clones and leaves some out. The table shows 95,000 to 110,000 clones, with approximately 80% occurring only once. Sequencing was performed on PBMCs. The receptors were sampled from a woman aged 18-35 years in good health and CMV-seropositive.

V and J are TRBV29-1 and TRBJ1-1; no firm D call. The CDR3 loop spans 13 amino acids. Germline lookup yields CDR1 SQVTM and CDR2 ANQGSEA. Deletions cut 4 bases from V and 2 bases from J, with 11 bases between. The CDR3 loop is CSVASKSNTEAFF. DNA for the CDR3: TGCAGCGTTGCTAGCAAGAGTAACACTGAAGCTTTCTTT.

This chain links TRBV7-8 with TRBJ2-4, with 8 bases aligning to TRBD1. The germline CDR1 and CDR2 sequences are SGHVS and FQNEAQ. This CDR3 spans 18 amino acids. The trim removed 7 bases at V and 1 base at J, leaving 15 bases unmatched. The CDR3 sequence is CASTATLYQGAAKNIQYF. Here the CDR3 DNA reads TGTGCCAGCACCGCGACTTTATACCAGGGGGCTGCCAAAAACATTCAGTACTTC.

V usage is TRBV6-5 and J usage is TRBJ2-7; D perhaps matches TRBD1 (5 bases). V was pared by 0 bases and J by 3 bases, with 15 bases between. Germline V lookup: CDR1 MNHEY, CDR2 SVGAGI. The CDR3 length is 16 residues. CDR3 loop: CASSYSGAGRYYEQYV. CDR3 bases: TGTGCCAGCAGTTACTCTGGGGCAGGGCGATACTACGAGCAGTACGTC.